The TCR beta chain under discussion was sequenced for a study of human T cells and chemical hapten exposure. On the study more broadly: Across the whole study, which lasted about 23 weeks, patients were given diphenylcyclopropenone on the scalp once a week.

Time point given: patch test 3, about 24 weeks after DPC sensitization. Stated treatment: therapeutic diphenylcyclopropenone sensitization with weekly scalp DPC. TCRdb itself ran the RACE reads through MiXCR, one entry per CDR3 protein. The table lists 120,000 or so distinct CDR3 sequences, roughly 10% of them singletons. Germline CDR1 is SGHRS and CDR2 is YFSETQ. V lost 4 bases to trimming and J lost 9 bases; unmatched junction nucleotides: 10. The CDR3 is made up of 14 amino acids. This clonotype was seen a few times. The rearrangement joins TRBV5-1 to TRBJ2-4, with TRBD2 matching 7 bases. The TCR comes from a woman aged 45-60 years with alopecia areata. Some clones in this sample may be carry-over from other donors' samples. Specimen: whole blood, collected in connection with sensitization to the hapten diphenylcyclopropenone (DPC). The CDR3 bases are TGCGCCAGCAGCCTGGGGGGGTCAGTACCCATTCAGTACTTC. Amino acids: CASSLGGSVPIQYF.